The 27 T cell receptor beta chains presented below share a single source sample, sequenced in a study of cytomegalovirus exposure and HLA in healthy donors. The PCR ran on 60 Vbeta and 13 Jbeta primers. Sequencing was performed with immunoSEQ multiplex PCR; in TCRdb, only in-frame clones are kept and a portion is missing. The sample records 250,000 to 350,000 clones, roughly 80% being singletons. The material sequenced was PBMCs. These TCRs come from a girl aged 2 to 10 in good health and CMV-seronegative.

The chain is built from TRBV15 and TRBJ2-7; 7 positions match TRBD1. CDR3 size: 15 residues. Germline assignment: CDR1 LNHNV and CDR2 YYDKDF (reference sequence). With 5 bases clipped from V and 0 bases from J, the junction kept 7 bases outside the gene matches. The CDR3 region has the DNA TGTGCCACCAGCCCGGTTAGGGACAGCTCCTACGAGCAGTACTTC. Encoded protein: CATSPVRDSSYEQYF. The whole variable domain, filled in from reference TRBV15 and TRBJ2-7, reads DAMVIQNPRYQVTQFGKPVTLSCSQTLNHNVMYWYQQKSSQAPKLLFHYYDKDFNNEADTPDNFQSRRPNTSFCFLDIRSPGLGDTAMYLCATSPVRDSSYEQYFGPGTRLTVT.

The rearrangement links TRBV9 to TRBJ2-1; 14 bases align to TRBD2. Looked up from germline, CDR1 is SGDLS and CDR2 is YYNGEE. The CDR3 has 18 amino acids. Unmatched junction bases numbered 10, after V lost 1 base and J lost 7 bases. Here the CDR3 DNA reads TGTGCCAGCAGCGTAAACTGGGGGGGACTAGCGGGAGATAATGAGCAGTTCTTC. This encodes CASSVNWGGLAGDNEQFF.

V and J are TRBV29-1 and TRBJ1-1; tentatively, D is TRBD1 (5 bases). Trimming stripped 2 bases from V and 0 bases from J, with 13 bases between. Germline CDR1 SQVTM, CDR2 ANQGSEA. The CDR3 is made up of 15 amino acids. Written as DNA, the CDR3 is TGCAGCGTTGAAACCTGGGGCTACATGAACACTGAAGCTTTCTTT. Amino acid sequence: CSVETWGYMNTEAFF.

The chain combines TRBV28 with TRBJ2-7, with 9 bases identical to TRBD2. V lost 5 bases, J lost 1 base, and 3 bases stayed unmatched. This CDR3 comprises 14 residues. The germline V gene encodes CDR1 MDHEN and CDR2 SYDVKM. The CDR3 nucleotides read TGTGCCAGCAGTCGAGCGGGGGGTTCCTACGAGCAGTACTTC. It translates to CASSRAGGSYEQYF.

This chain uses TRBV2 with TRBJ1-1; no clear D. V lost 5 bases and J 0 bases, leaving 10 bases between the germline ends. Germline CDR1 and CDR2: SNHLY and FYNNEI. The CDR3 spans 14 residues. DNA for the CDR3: TGTGCCAGCAGTCCCCGGTTGTTGAACACTGAAGCTTTCTTT. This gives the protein CASSPRLLNTEAFF. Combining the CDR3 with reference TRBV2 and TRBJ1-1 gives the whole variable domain EPEVTQTPSHQVTQMGQEVILRCVPISNHLYFYWYRQILGQKVEFLVSFYNNEISEKSEIFDDQFSVERPDGSNFTLKIRSTKLEDSAMYFCASSPRLLNTEAFFGQGTRLTVV.

CDR3 DNA sequence: TGTGCCAGCAGTACGATCGGGGGGCACACCTACGAGCAGTACTTC. It specifies CASSTIGGHTYEQYF. The chain links TRBV6-5 to TRBJ2-7, with TRBD2 as a possible D gene (7 bases). V was shortened by 5 bases and J by 2 bases, with 16 bases between the two germline ends. Germline V gene sequence: CDR1 MNHEY, CDR2 SVGAGI. The CDR3 is 15 residues long.

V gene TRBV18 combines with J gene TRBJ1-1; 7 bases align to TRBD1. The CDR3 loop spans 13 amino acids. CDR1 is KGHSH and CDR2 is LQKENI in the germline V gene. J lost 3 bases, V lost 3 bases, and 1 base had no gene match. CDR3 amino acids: CASSPDRDTEAFF. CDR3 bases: TGTGCCAGCTCACCCGACAGGGACACTGAAGCTTTCTTT. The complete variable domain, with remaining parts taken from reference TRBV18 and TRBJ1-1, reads NAGVMQNPRHLVRRRGQEARLRCSPMKGHSHVYWYRQLPEEGLKFMVYLQKENIIDESGMPKERFSAEFPKEGPSILRIQQVVRGDSAAYFCASSPDRDTEAFFGQGTRLTVV.

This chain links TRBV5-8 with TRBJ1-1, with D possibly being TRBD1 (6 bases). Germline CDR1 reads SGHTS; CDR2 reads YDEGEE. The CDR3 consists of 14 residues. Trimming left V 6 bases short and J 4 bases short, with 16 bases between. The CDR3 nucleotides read TGTGCCAGCATAAGGGGGAACCTGCGCACTGAAGCTTTCTTT. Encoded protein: CASIRGNLRTEAFF. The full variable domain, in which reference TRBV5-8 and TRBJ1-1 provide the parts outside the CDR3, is EAGVTQSPTHLIKTRGQQATLRCSPISGHTSVYWYQQALGLGLQFLLWYDEGEERNRGNFPPRFSGRQFPNYSSELNVNALELEDSALYLCASIRGNLRTEAFFGQGTRLTVV.

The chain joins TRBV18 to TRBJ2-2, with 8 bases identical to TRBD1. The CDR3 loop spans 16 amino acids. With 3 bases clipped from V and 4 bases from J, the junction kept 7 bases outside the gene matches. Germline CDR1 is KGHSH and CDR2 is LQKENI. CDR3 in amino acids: CASSPPGQGPTGELFF. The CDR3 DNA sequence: TGTGCCAGCTCACCTCCCGGACAGGGACCCACCGGGGAGCTGTTTTTT. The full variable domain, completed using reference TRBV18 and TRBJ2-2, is NAGVMQNPRHLVRRRGQEARLRCSPMKGHSHVYWYRQLPEEGLKFMVYLQKENIIDESGMPKERFSAEFPKEGPSILRIQQVVRGDSAAYFCASSPPGQGPTGELFFGEGSRLTVL.

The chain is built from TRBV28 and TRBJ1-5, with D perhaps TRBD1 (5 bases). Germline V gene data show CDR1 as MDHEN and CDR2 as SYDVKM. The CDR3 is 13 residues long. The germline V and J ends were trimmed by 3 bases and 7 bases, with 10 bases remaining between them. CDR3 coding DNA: TGTGCCAGCAGTTTGTGGGGGGACCAGCCCCAGCATTTT. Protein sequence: CASSLWGDQPQHF. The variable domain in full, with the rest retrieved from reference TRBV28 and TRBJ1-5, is DVKVTQSSRYLVKRTGEKVFLECVQDMDHENMFWYRQDPGLGLRLIYFSYDVKMKEKGDIPEGYSVSREKKERFSLILESASTNQTSMYLCASSLWGDQPQHFGDGTRLSIL.

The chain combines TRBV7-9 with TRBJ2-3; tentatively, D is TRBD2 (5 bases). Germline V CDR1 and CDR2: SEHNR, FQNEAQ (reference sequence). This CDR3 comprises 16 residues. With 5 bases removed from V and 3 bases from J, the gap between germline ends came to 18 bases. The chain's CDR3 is CASSPESRVGTDTQYF. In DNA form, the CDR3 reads TGTGCCAGCAGCCCGGAATCGCGGGTAGGGACAGATACGCAGTATTTT.

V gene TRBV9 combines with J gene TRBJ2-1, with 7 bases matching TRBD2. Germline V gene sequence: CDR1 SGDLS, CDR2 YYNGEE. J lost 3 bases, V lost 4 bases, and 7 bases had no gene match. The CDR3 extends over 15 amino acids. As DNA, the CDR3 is TGTGCCAGCAGCTCGCGGGAGTTCGTCTACAATGAGCAGTTCTTC. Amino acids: CASSSREFVYNEQFF.

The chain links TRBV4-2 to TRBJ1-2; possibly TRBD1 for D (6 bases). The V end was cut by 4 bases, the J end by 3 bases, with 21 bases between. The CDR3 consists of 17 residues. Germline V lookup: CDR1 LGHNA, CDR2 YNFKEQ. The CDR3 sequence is CASSPGGGAYLDYGYTF. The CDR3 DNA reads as TGTGCCAGCAGCCCGGGGGGGGGCGCTTATTTGGACTATGGCTACACCTTC.

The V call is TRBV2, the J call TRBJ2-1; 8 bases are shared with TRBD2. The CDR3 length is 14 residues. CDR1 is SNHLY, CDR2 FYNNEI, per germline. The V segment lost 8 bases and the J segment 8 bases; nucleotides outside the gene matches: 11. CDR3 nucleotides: TGTGCCAGCCCCGGGACTAGGGGGGGCGATGAGCAGTTCTTC. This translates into CASPGTRGGDEQFF.

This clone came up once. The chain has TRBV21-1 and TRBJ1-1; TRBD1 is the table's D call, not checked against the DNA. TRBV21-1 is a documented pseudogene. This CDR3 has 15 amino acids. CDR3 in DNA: TGTGCCAGCAGCGAAGAGACCAGGGGGAACACTGAAGCTTTCTTT. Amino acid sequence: CASSEETRGNTEAFF.

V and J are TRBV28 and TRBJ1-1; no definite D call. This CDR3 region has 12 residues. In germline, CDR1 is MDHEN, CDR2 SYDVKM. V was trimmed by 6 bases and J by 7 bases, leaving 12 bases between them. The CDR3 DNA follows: TGTGCCAGCAGCCTCTATCCAGGTGAAGCTTTCTTT. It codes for CASSLYPGEAFF.

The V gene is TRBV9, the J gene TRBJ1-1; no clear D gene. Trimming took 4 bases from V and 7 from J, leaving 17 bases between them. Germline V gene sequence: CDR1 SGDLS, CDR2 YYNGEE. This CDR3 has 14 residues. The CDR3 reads CASSPGGDPNEAFF. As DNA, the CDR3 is TGTGCCAGCAGCCCCGGTGGAGATCCTAATGAAGCTTTCTTT.

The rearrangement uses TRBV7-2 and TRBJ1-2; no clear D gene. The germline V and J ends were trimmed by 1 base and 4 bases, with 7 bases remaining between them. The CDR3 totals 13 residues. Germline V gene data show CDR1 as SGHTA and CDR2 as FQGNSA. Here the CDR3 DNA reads TGTGCCAGCAGCTTAGGAGAGATCTATGGCTACACCTTC. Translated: CASSLGEIYGYTF.

The CDR3 DNA reads TGTGCCGCGGGGGGAACCGCGAACACCGGGGAGCTGTTTTTT. It is translated as CAAGGTANTGELFF. The V call is TRBV10-3, the J call TRBJ2-2; 8 bases match TRBD2. Germline CDR1 is ENHRY and CDR2 is SYGVKD. The CDR3 runs to 14 residues. Losses at the gene ends were 11 bases for V and 0 bases for J; bases not matched to a gene: 5.

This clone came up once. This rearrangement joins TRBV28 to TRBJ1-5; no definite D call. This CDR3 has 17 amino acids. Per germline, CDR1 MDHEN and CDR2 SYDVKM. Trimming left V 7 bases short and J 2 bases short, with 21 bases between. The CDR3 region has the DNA TGTGCCAGCATTACATGGGAGAGGGAGCAGCGCAATCAGCCCCAGCATTTT. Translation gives CASITWEREQRNQPQHF.

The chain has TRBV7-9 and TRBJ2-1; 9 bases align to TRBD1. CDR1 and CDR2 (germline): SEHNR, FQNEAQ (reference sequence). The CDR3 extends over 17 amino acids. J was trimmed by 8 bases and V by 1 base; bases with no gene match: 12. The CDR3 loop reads CASSLGGTTGGWDEQFF. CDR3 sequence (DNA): TGTGCCAGCAGCTTAGGGGGCACGACAGGGGGTTGGGATGAGCAGTTCTTC.

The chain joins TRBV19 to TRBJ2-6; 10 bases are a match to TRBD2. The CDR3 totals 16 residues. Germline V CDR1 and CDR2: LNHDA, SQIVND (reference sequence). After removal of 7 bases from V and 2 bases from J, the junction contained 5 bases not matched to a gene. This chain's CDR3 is CASKRLAGAGANVLTF. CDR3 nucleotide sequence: TGTGCCAGTAAAAGACTAGCGGGTGCTGGGGCCAACGTCCTGACTTTC.

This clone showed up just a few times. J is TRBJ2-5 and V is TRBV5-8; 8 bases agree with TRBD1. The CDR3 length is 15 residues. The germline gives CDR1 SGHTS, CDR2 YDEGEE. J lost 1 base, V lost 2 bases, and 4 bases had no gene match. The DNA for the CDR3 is TGTGCCAGCAGCTTCGGACAGGGAAGCCAAGAGACCCAGTACTTC. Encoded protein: CASSFGQGSQETQYF.

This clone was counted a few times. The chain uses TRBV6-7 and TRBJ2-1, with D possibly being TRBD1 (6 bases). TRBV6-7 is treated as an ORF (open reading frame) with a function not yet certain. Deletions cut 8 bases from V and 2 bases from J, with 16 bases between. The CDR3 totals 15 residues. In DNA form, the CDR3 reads TGTGCCAGCGCAAGGGACATTTCCCCCTACAATGAGCAGTTCTTC. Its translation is CASARDISPYNEQFF.

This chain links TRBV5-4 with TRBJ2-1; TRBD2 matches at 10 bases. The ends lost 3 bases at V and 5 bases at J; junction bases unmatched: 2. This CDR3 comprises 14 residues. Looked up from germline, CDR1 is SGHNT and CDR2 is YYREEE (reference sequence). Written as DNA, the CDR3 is TGTGCCAGCAGCTGGCTAGCGGGGGACAATGAGCAGTTCTTC. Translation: CASSWLAGDNEQFF.

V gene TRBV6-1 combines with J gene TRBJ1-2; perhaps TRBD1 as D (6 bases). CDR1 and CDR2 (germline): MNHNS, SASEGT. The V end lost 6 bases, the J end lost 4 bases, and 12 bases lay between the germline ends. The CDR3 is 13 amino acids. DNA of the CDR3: TGTGCCAGCAGACTAGACAGGCTCTATGGCTACACCTTC. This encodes CASRLDRLYGYTF.

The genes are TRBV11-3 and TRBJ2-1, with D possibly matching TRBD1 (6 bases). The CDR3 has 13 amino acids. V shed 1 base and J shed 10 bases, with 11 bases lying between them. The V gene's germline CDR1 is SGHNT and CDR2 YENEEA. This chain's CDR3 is CASSLGGGTEQFF. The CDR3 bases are TGTGCCAGCAGCTTAGGGGGTGGGACAGAGCAGTTCTTC.